This T cell receptor (beta chain) is drawn from a study of PD-L1 blockade in urothelial cancer (dated by TCRdb to 2016 to 2017). Regarding the study in general: All patients started therapy around 2014 and received atezolizumab 1,200 mg intravenously every 3 weeks. About nine tenths of the roughly 29 patients were males with bladder-origin urothelial cancer, and about 65% of the roughly 30 reported a prior smoking history. Patients had an ECOG performance status of 0 or 1 and had received between 0 and 3 prior chemotherapy regimens. Blood samples were analyzed 3 weeks after the start of treatment (second dose) and 6 weeks after the start of treatment. Blood samples yielded a median of 141,255 T cells and roughly 83,000 unique TCRs, with median clonality approximately 0.08. The study, an exploratory multi-omic analysis, examined somatic, immune and clinical correlates of response to PD-L1 blockade with atezolizumab in urothelial cancer. TCR sequencing covered pretreatment tumor samples and matched, serially collected peripheral blood taken before and after atezolizumab treatment. Progression-free survival longer than 6 months counted as durable clinical benefit, and TCR features were additionally tested against both progression-free and overall survival. In the same patients, pretreatment tumors underwent whole exome sequencing and RNA sequencing in addition to TCR sequencing. Durable clinical benefit was achieved by nine patients and was not achieved by 20 patients. Pretreatment blood TCR-seq was available for 30 or so patients, at least one posttreatment blood collection was obtained for 25 or so patients, and tumor TCR-seq was available for 25 or so patients.

This clone showed up just once. The antigen it recognizes is unknown. Base qualities are not recorded, but no much larger clone differs from it by a single base. General conclusions and limits of the study: At 3 weeks after the start of treatment, tumor-associated TCR clones in peripheral blood had expanded more in patients with durable benefit (n of about 20, p = 0.022). Small sample size (n ≈ 29) and many exploratory analyses mean the results are intended to be hypothesis-generating. Improved progression-free and overall survival was found to be associated with pretreatment peripheral blood TCR clonality below the median.

Synthetic TCR analog templates were spiked into each PCR to estimate absolute template abundance from read counts. TCRbeta CDR3 regions were amplified from genomic DNA with bias-controlled V and J gene primers using the immunoSEQ assay. Sequencing of rearranged TCRbeta segments was performed at approximately 20X coverage. The paper's data handling went like this. Sequencing errors were corrected by clustering, and CDR3s were annotated against IMGT so that V, D and J genes could be assigned. Downstream analyses used only productive TCRbeta rearrangements and left out out-of-frame or stop-codon sequences. Clonality was computed as one minus Shannon entropy normalized by the log of the number of unique productive sequences. Clones differing between time points or between blood and tumor were identified by Fisher's exact test with Benjamini-Hochberg correction at adjusted p below 0.01. The immuneACCESS repertoire file appears here via TCRdb, limited to in-frame rearrangements. These files lack a portion of the clones; in checked studies, under half of the deficit traces to unresolved V genes, and the cause of the others is not known. The DNA was the basis for D and trimming; V, J and clone size are from that table. Here the sample has about 43,000 clones; approximately 80% occur a single time. The ten largest clones add up to around 15% of the sample.

Taken from the germline V gene, the CDR1 and CDR2 loops are LGHNA and YNFKEQ. Ends trimmed: V by 0 bases, J by 5 bases; bases unmatched to a gene: 2. Measured from the cysteine to the phenylalanine, the CDR3 is 14 residues long. Of all the DNA, just the CDR3 is kept, 42 bases in frame from base 1. The time point label for this specimen denotes: pretreatment peripheral blood. The cohort comprised 25 to 30 patients with locally advanced or metastatic urothelial carcinoma treated at Memorial Sloan Kettering on a trial protocol. Peripheral blood mononuclear cells were collected pretreatment and during treatment, with between 1 and 8 total time points per patient. The Qiagen DNeasy Blood extraction kit was used to purify genomic DNA from total PBMCs and tumor samples. PBMCs were collected pretreatment and during treatment, and were isolated and stored as previously described.

The sequence was collected from a man between 60 and 75 years old with urothelial cancer. Sequenced here: PBMCs, sampled around atezolizumab (anti-PD-L1) treatment. The sequence links TRBV4-2 to TRBJ2-5, with 8 bases aligning to TRBD2. At the DNA level, the sequence is TGTGCCAGCAGCCAAGAACGGGGGGGGGAGACCCAGTACTTC. Its translation is CASSQERGGETQYF.